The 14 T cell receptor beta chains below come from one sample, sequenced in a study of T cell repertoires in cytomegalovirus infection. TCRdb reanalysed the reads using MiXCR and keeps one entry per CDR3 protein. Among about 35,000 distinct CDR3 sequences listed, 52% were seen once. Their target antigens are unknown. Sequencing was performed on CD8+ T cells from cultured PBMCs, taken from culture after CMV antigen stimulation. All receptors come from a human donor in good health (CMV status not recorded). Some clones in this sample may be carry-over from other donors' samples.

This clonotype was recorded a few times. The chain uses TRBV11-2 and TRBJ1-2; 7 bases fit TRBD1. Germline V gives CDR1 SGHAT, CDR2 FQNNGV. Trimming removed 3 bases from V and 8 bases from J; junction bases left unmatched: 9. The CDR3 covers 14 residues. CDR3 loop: CASSLIRGTEGYTF. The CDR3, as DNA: TGTGCCAGCAGCTTGATCAGGGGGACAGAAGGCTACACCTTC.

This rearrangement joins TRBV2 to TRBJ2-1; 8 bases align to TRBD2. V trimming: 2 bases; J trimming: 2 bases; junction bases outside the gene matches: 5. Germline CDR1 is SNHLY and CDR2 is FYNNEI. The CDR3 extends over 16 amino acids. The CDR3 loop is CASSELAGPPYNEQFF. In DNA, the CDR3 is TGTGCCAGCAGTGAATTAGCGGGACCCCCCTACAATGAGCAGTTCTTC. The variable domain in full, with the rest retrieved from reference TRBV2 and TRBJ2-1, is EPEVTQTPSHQVTQMGQEVILRCVPISNHLYFYWYRQILGQKVEFLVSFYNNEISEKSEIFDDQFSVERPDGSNFTLKIRSTKLEDSAMYFCASSELAGPPYNEQFFGPGTRLTVL.

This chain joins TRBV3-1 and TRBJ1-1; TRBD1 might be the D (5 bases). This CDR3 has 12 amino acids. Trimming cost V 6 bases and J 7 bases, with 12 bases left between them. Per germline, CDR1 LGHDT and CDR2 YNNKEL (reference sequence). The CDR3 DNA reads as TGTGCCAGCAGGTGGGGCGGGGATGAAGCTTTCTTT. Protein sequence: CASRWGGDEAFF.

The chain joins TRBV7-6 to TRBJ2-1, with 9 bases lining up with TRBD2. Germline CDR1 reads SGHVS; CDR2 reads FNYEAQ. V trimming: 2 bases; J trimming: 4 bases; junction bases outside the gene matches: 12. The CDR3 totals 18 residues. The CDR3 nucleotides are TGTGCCAGCAGCTTAAACCCCTCTGCGGGAGGGATTTACAATGAGCAGTTCTTC. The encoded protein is CASSLNPSAGGIYNEQFF.

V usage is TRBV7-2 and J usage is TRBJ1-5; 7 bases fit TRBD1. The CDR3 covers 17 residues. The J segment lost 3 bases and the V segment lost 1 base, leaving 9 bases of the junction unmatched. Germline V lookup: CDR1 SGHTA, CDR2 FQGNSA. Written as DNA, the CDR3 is TGTGCCAGCAGCTTAGGAGGGAGGGGGCTGAACAATCAGCCCCAGCATTTT. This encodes CASSLGGRGLNNQPQHF.

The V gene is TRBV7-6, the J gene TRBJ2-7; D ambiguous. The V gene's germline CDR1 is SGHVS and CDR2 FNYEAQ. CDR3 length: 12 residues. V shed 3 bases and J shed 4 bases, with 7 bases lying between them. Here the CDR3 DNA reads TGTGCCAGCAGCTTCGGGCTTTACGAGCAGTACTTC. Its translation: CASSFGLYEQYF.

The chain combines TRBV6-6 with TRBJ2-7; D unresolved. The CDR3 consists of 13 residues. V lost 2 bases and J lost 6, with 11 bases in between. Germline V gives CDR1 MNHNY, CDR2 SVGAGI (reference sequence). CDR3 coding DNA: TGTGCCAGCAGTTACCGGATTTCCCTCGAGCAGTACTTC. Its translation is CASSYRISLEQYF.

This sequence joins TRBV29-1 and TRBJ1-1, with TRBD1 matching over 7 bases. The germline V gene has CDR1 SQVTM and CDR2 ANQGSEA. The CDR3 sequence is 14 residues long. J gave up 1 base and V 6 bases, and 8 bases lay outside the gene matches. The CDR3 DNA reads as TGCAGCGTAGTACAGGGGCCGGGGAACACTGAAGCTTTCTTT. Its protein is CSVVQGPGNTEAFF.

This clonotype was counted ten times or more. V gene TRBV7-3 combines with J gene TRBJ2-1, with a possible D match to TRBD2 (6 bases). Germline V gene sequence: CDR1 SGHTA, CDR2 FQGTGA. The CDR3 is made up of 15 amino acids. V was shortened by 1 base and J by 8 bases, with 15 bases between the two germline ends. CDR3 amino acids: CASSLMASAFDEQFF. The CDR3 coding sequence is TGTGCCAGCAGCTTAATGGCTAGCGCCTTCGATGAGCAGTTCTTC.

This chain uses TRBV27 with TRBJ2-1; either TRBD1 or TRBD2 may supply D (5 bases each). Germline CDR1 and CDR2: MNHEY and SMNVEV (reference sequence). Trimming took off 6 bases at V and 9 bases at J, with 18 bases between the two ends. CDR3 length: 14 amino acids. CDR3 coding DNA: TGTGCCAGCAGCTCAGGGCTAGGCGCGGGTGAGCAGTTCTTC. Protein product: CASSSGLGAGEQFF.

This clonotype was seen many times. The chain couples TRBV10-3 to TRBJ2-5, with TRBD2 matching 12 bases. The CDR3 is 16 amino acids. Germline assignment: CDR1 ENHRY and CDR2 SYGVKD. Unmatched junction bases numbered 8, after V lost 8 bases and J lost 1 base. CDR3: CAIRPSSGGGQETQYF. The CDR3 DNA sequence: TGTGCCATCCGACCGTCTAGCGGGGGGGGCCAAGAGACCCAGTACTTC.

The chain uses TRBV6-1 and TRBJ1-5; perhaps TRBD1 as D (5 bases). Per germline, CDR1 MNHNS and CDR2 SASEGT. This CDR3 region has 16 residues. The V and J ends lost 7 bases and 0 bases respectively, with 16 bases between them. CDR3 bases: TGTGCCAGCACGGATCTGGGGCATTATAGCAATCAGCCCCAGCATTTT. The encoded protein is CASTDLGHYSNQPQHF.

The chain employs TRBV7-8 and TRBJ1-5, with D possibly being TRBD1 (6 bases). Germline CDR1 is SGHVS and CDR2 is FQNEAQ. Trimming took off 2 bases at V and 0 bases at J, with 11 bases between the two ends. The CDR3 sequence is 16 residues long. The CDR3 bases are TGTGCCAGCAGCTTACAGGGACAATATAGCAATCAGCCCCAGCATTTT. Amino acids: CASSLQGQYSNQPQHF.

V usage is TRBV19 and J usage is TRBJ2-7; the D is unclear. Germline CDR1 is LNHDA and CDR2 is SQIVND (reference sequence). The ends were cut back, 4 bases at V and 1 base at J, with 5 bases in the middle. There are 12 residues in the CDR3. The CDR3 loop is CASSTGSYEQYF. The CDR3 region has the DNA TGTGCCAGTAGTACAGGATCCTACGAGCAGTACTTC.